This T cell receptor (beta chain) was retrieved from a study of blood T cell repertoires in COVID-19. Study context: Sites across the United States, Italy and Spain contributed samples from acute and convalescent COVID-19. The analysed material was cDNA or gDNA that came from T cells, B-cell-depleted T cells, or PBMCs.

Germline CDR1 is SQVTM and CDR2 is ANQGSEA. The CDR3 totals 14 residues. Trimming left V 4 bases short and J 6 bases short, with 18 bases between. Per the original methods: Amplified reference gene primers provided the basis for estimating nucleated cell counts. Sequenced by immunoSEQ multiplex PCR; TCRdb stores in-frame clones only, minus some. V and J calls and clone size come straight from that table; D and trimming were deduced from the DNA. The sample has about 360,000 clones, roughly 80% seen once. The rearrangement joins TRBV29-1 to TRBJ1-2, with D maybe TRBD1 (6 bases). The sequence derives from a human donor with acute or convalescent COVID-19. The donor label of this sample is uncertain. Source material: peripheral blood. CDR3 coding DNA: TGCAGCGTTGTCCCGATGACAGGCCTCGATGGCTACACCTTC. Translation: CSVVPMTGLDGYTF.